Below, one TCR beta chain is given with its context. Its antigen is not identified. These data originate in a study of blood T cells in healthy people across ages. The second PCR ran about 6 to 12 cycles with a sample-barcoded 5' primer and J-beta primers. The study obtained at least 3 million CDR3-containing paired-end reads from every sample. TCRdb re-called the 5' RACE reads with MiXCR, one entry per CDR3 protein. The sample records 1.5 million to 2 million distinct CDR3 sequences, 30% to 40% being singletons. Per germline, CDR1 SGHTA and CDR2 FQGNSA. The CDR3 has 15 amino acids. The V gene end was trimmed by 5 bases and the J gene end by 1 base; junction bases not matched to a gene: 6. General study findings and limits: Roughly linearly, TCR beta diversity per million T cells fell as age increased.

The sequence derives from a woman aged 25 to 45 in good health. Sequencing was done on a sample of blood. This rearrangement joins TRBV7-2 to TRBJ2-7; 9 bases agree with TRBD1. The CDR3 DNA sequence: TGTGCCAGCAGCGCGGACAGGGGAGTATCCTACGAGCAGTACTTC. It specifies CASSADRGVSYEQYF.